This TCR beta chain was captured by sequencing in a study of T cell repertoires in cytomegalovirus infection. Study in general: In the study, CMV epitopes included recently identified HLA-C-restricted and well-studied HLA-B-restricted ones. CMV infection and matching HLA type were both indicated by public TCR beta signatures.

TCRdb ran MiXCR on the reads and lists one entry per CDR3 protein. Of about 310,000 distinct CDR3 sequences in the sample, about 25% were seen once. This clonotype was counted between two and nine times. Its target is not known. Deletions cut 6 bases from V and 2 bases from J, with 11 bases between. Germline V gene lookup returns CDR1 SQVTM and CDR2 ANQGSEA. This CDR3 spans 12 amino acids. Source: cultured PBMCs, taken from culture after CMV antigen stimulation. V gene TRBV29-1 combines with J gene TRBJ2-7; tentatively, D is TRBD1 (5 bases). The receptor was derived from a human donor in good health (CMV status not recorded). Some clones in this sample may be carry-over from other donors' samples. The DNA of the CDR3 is TGCAGCGTCGATGACAGCGCCTACGAGCAGTACTTC. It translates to CSVDDSAYEQYF.